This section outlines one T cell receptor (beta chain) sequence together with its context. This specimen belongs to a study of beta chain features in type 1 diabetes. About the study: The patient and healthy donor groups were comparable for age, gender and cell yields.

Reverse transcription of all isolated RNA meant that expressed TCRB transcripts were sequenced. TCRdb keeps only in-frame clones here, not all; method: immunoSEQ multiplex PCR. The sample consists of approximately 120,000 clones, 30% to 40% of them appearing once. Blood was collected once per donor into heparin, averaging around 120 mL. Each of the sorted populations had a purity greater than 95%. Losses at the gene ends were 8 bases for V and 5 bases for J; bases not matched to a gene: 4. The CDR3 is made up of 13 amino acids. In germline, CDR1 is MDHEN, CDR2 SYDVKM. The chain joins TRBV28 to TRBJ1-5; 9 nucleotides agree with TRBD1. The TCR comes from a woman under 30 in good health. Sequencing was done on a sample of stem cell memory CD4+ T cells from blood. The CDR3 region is CASLTGGYQPQHF. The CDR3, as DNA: TGTGCCAGCCTTACAGGGGGCTATCAGCCCCAGCATTTT.